This record looks at one T cell receptor (beta chain) sequence and its context. The antigen is not known. The junction differs from germline at one of its ends, possibly a read error. Looked up from germline, CDR1 is SEHNR and CDR2 is FQNEAQ (reference sequence). CDR3 length equals 12 residues. Using immunoSEQ multiplex PCR, the repertoire was profiled, and TCRdb retains in-frame clones only, with some absent. This table holds roughly 93,000 clones, 90% to 95% found once. This sample was taken from a study of siplizumab effects on memory and regulatory T cells. Overall study results and limits: Tregs that proliferated in siplizumab cultures did not have their suppressive function confirmed. Treg-derived clones made up an average of approximately 64% of mappable alloreactive CD4+ clones with siplizumab and 25% to 30% in controls.

The source of this sequence is a human donor in good health. The chain links TRBV7-9 to TRBJ2-1, with D possibly being TRBD1 (5 bases). Input material: non-Treg CD4+ T cells sorted from blood. CDR3 region: CASSLIGQGEIF. The DNA for the CDR3 is TGTGCCAGCAGCTTAATCGGTCAGGGTGAGATCTTC.